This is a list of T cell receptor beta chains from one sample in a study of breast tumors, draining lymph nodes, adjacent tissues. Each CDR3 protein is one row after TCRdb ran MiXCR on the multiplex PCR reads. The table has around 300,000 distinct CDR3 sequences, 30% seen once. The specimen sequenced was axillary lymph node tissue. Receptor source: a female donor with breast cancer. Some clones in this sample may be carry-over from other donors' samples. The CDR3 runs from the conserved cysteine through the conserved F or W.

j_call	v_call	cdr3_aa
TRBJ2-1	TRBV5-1	CASSRLLAGEHNEQFF
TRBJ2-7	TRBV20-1	CSASSPRRPRRYEQYF
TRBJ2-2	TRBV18	CASSPVTANTGELFF
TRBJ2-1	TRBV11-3	CASSGRRLAGNGIYEQFF
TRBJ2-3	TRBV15	CATSRDRQGSADTQYF
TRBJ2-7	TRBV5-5	CASSFSLAGGYEQYF
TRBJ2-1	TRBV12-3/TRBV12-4	CASTNLALSYNEQSF
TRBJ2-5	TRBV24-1	CATSDLKGLYF
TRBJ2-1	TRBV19	CASSIDSNEQFF
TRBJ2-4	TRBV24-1	CATSDGRGDKNIQYF
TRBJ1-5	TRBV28	CASSFERGNQPQHF
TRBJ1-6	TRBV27	CATRDGYNSPLHF
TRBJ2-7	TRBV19	CASSIGLSSYEQYF
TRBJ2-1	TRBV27	CASSLSGQGSTPSYNEQFF
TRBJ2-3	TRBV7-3	CASSSPRFASGSTDTQYF
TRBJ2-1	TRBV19	CASSIGGTRRENEQFF
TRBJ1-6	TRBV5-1	CASSFSPTGGYNSPLHF
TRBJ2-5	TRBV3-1	CASSQGPGEETQYF